The rows below give T cell receptor beta chains drawn from one sample of a study of human T cells and chemical hapten exposure. TCRdb re-called the RACE reads through MiXCR, storing one row per CDR3 protein. The table has about 71,000 distinct CDR3 sequences, more than 9.5% seen once. Source: whole blood, taken in connection with sensitization to the hapten diphenylcyclopropenone (DPC). Receptors were obtained from a woman aged 45-65 years with alopecia areata. Some clones in this sample may be carry-over from other donors' samples. CDR3s include the opening cysteine and the closing phenylalanine or tryptophan. The order of the fields is V gene, D gene, J gene, clone size, CDR3 protein, CDR3 DNA. The D gene is left open where the match is weak. Part of the rows lack a size; the others show once, few, many or a class for expanded clones.

>TRBV19|.|TRBJ1-4|.
CASSDRGEKLFF
TGTGCCAGTAGCGACAGAGGTGAAAAACTGTTTTTT
>TRBV7-8|.|TRBJ2-1|.
CASSSRRDPTGEQFF
TGTGCCAGCAGCTCCCGCCGGGACCCGACCGGGGAGCAGTTCTTC
>TRBV7-6|.|TRBJ1-6|few
CASAGGVRSPLHF
TGTGCCTCTGCGGGAGGGGTGCGGTCACCCCTCCACTTT
>TRBV14|.|TRBJ2-2|many
CASSQESLGAELFF
TGTGCCAGCAGCCAAGAGTCCCTAGGTGCGGAGCTGTTTTTT
>TRBV3-1|.|TRBJ2-5|few
CASSQNRGRETQYF
TGTGCCAGCAGCCAAAATAGGGGACGTGAGACCCAGTACTTC
>TRBV10-3|TRBD1|TRBJ1-3|many
CAISELDRGSGNTIYF
TGTGCCATCAGTGAGCTGGACAGGGGCTCTGGAAACACCATATATTTT
>TRBV11-3|TRBD1|TRBJ2-2|.
CASSPFRQGAGAGELFF
TGTGCCAGCAGCCCTTTCCGACAGGGGGCAGGAGCCGGGGAGCTGTTTTTT
>TRBV28|.|TRBJ2-7|few
CASRQSGDYEQYF
TGTGCCAGCAGACAATCCGGGGATTACGAGCAGTACTTC
>TRBV20-1|.|TRBJ1-5|many
CSARRGENQPQHF
TGCAGTGCTAGAAGGGGGGAAAATCAGCCCCAGCATTTT
>TRBV20-1|.|TRBJ2-5|many
CSALRDPETQYF
TGCAGTGCCCTCCGCGACCCGGAGACCCAGTACTTC
>TRBV20-1|.|TRBJ1-1|.
CSARGVQGTEAFF
TGCAGTGCTAGAGGCGTTCAGGGCACTGAAGCTTTCTTT
>TRBV6-7|TRBD1|TRBJ2-5|few
CASSPDRSEETQYF
TGTGCCAGCAGTCCGGACAGGTCGGAAGAGACCCAGTACTTC
>TRBV5-8|.|TRBJ1-5|many
CASSPGLISNQPQHF
TGTGCCAGCAGCCCAGGACTGATTAGCAATCAGCCCCAGCATTTT
>TRBV2|TRBD2|TRBJ2-1|many
CASNGGLAGAGSYNEQFF
TGTGCCAGCAATGGGGGACTAGCGGGAGCTGGGTCCTACAATGAGCAGTTCTTC
>TRBV3-1|.|TRBJ2-7|few
CASSQEHRAYEQYF
TGTGCCAGCAGCCAAGAACATAGAGCCTACGAGCAGTACTTC
>TRBV5-1|TRBD1|TRBJ2-2|.
CASRGTDSTGELFF
TGCGCCAGCAGGGGGACAGACAGCACCGGGGAGCTGTTTTTT
>TRBV15|.|TRBJ1-5|many
CATSRGPPSTNQPQHF
TGTGCCACCAGCAGAGGCCCTCCTTCCACCAATCAGCCCCAGCATTTT
>TRBV12-3/TRBV12-4|.|TRBJ2-3|many
CASSLRLPGAGDTQYF
TGTGCCAGCAGCCTCCGTCTACCGGGGGCGGGAGATACGCAGTATTTT
>TRBV6-2/TRBV6-3|.|TRBJ2-1|many
CASSYSNEQFF
TGTGCCAGCAGTTACTCCAATGAGCAGTTCTTC
>TRBV4-1|.|TRBJ2-3|many
CASSQKVGGLITDTQYF
TGCGCCAGCAGCCAAAAAGTCGGGGGGCTGATCACAGATACGCAGTATTTT
>TRBV11-2|.|TRBJ1-2|many
CASSVSLASGGYTF
TGTGCCAGCAGCGTCTCTCTGGCGTCCGGTGGCTACACCTTC
>TRBV25-1|.|TRBJ2-5|few
CASSEEGRGTQYF
TGTGCCAGCAGTGAAGAGGGCAGAGGGACCCAGTACTTC
>TRBV29-1|.|TRBJ1-3|.
CSVAGTGSGNTIYF
TGCAGCGTGGCCGGGACTGGCTCTGGAAACACCATATATTTT
>TRBV12-3/TRBV12-4|TRBD1|TRBJ2-5|many
CASTTRTGGAETQYF
TGTGCCAGCACCACCCGGACAGGGGGCGCGGAGACCCAGTACTTC
>TRBV20-1|TRBD2|TRBJ2-7|many
CSAREILAGVGEQYF
TGCAGTGCTAGGGAAATACTAGCGGGAGTTGGCGAGCAGTACTTC
>TRBV20-1|.|TRBJ1-5|many
CSASPHIGDNQPQHF
TGCAGTGCTAGCCCGCATATCGGGGACAATCAGCCCCAGCATTTT
>TRBV25-1|TRBD1|TRBJ1-1|many
CASRDTTGQNTEAFF
TGTGCCAGCAGGGACACGACAGGGCAAAACACTGAAGCTTTCTTT
>TRBV20-1|.|TRBJ1-5|.
CSAERTEGSNQPQHF
TGCAGTGCTGAGCGGACCGAGGGAAGCAATCAGCCCCAGCATTTT
>TRBV7-3|TRBD1|TRBJ1-6|once
CASSSSGTGTSPLHF
TGTGCCAGCAGCTCCTCCGGGACAGGGACTTCACCCCTCCACTTT
>TRBV29-1|TRBD1|TRBJ1-1|.
CSVGQGNWGTEAFF
TGCAGCGTCGGACAGGGCAACTGGGGCACTGAAGCTTTCTTT
>TRBV29-1|.|TRBJ1-2|many
CSVYVYGYTF
TGCAGCGTTTACGTCTATGGCTACACCTTC
>TRBV28|TRBD1|TRBJ1-4|many
CAGGRGSEKLFF
TGTGCCGGCGGCAGGGGGAGTGAAAAACTGTTTTTT
>TRBV28|.|TRBJ1-1|.
CASSLVPQVNTEAFF
TGTGCCAGCAGTCTTGTTCCCCAAGTGAACACTGAAGCTTTCTTT
>TRBV15|.|TRBJ1-2|.
CATSEEPINYGYTF
TGTGCCACCAGCGAAGAGCCCATAAACTATGGCTACACCTTC
>TRBV2|.|TRBJ1-1|.
CASRTLNTEAFF
TGTGCCAGCAGGACACTGAACACTGAAGCTTTCTTT
>TRBV12-3/TRBV12-4|TRBD2|TRBJ2-1|.
CASSFAGDEDEQFF
TGTGCCAGCAGTTTCGCGGGAGATGAGGATGAGCAGTTCTTC
>TRBV10-2|TRBD1|TRBJ2-2|many
CASSAGQGAAGELFF
TGCGCCAGCAGTGCCGGACAGGGGGCGGCCGGGGAGCTGTTTTTT
>TRBV29-1|.|TRBJ2-5|.
CSVVAVRETQYF
TGCAGCGTTGTTGCTGTGAGAGAGACCCAGTACTTC
>TRBV10-1|.|TRBJ1-1|many
CASSERVEAEAFF
TGCGCCAGCAGTGAGCGGGTCGAGGCTGAAGCTTTCTTT
>TRBV5-1|.|TRBJ2-5|.
CASTPGVGSPRGETQYF
TGCGCCAGCACCCCAGGGGTGGGGTCCCCCCGGGGAGAGACCCAGTACTTC
>TRBV19|.|TRBJ2-3|.
CASRARNTDTQYF
TGTGCCAGTAGAGCCCGGAACACAGATACGCAGTATTTT
>TRBV11-2|TRBD1|TRBJ1-1|few
CASSARQTGAGTEAFF
TGTGCCAGCAGCGCGCGACAGACAGGGGCAGGCACTGAAGCTTTCTTT
>TRBV29-1|TRBD1|TRBJ1-1|.
CSVDYGQGRASEAFF
TGCAGCGTTGACTACGGACAGGGTCGCGCCAGTGAAGCTTTCTTT
>TRBV20-1|.|TRBJ2-7|.
CSARIGSDRAYEQYF
TGCAGTGCTAGAATCGGTTCTGATCGAGCCTACGAGCAGTACTTC
>TRBV3-1|.|TRBJ2-1|many
CASSHSTSPRGYNEQFF
TGTGCCAGCAGCCACTCAACTAGCCCGAGGGGGTACAATGAGCAGTTCTTC